What follows is one T cell receptor (beta chain) and its context. Which antigen it targets is not known. Base qualities were left out, and no much larger clone turns up one base away. This sample stems from a study of blood T cell repertoires in COVID-19 (dated by TCRdb to 2020 to 2021). About the investigation overall: The collaborator samples originated in the United States, Italy and Spain and spanned the acute and convalescent phases of COVID-19. Where HLA class I and class II types were available, the types were taken from metadata supplied by the sample provider, not from assay-based typing. The material from the prospective study consisted of cDNA or gDNA derived from T cells, B-cell-depleted T cells, or PBMCs. A freely available public database, intended as a resource for researchers studying the immune response to SARS-CoV-2, is where the repertoires were released. The samples were drawn from two sources: the first 160 participants of the ongoing ImmuneRACE study, and 1,000 to 1,500 subjects contributed by 6 global collaborators. The sample metadata nearly always contained a de-identified subject ID, COVID-19 status, age in years and sex. Subjects who had been exposed to COVID-19, were actively infected with it, or had recovered from it provided the deeply sampled blood TCRbeta repertoires that made up the dataset.

V loses 5 bases of germline sequence and J loses 0 bases, and the interval between the two ends is 10 bases. For CDR1 and CDR2, the germline V gene lists SGHNT and YENEEA. Taken from cysteine to phenylalanine, the CDR3 has 15 residues. CDR3 DNA only is kept here, 45 bases in frame from base 1. General findings and caveats noted by the study authors: The quantity of clinical and demographic metadata differed by source and by participant and was supplied without curation.

The immunoSEQ Assay, a bias-controlled multiplex PCR, was used to amplify TCRbeta CDR3 regions from genomic DNA. Under the source paper's analysis protocol: Nucleated cell counts per sample were estimated from amplification of reference gene primers within the assay. Sequence reads were collapsed and filtered to measure the absolute abundance of every unique TCRbeta CDR3 rearrangement. For each sample, productive Simpson clonality was calculated by taking the square root of Simpson's diversity index across productive rearrangements. TCRdb mirrors the immuneACCESS table, restricted to in-frame sequences. Some clones are absent from its copies; in checked studies, under half trace to an unresolved V gene, and the reason for the others is unknown. V and J calls and clone size are given by that table; D and trimming were obtained from the DNA. This sample has 63,000 or so clones in its table, and around nine tenths of those were observed once. The biggest ten clones account for approximately 1.4% of the sample.

Each collaborating institution followed its own protocols to collect whole blood in K2EDTA tubes. Collaborator samples were shipped for TCRbeta analysis as frozen whole blood, isolated PBMCs, or DNA extracted from either sample type. This chain is built from TRBV11-3 and TRBJ2-2, with TRBD1 tentatively as D gene (6 bases match). The clonotype comes from a human donor in a cohort sampled during active COVID-19. Sequenced sample: peripheral blood. The DNA sequence follows: TGTGCCAGCAGCGGGACACTTCCGAACACCGGGGAGCTGTTTTTT. Its protein product is CASSGTLPNTGELFF.